This T cell receptor beta chain was sequenced for a study of post-analysis software for immune sequencing data. Notes on the study in general: Comparison of patients with controls showed 5 or 6 TRBV segments more frequent in patients, TRBV5-6, TRBV5-1 and TRBV20-1 among them.

This clonotype was seen just once. Its matching antigen is unknown. V was trimmed by 3 bases and J by 6 bases, leaving 11 bases between them. The length of the CDR3 is 13 residues. Germline CDR1 reads DFQATT; CDR2 reads SNEGSKA (reference sequence). Tagging with unique molecular identifiers was a feature of the TCR beta cDNA libraries. In TCRdb, the PCR reads were re-called with MiXCR into one record per CDR3 protein. This table has more than 450,000 distinct CDR3 sequences, roughly 40% appearing once. The chain uses TRBV20-1 and TRBJ1-4, with a weak D call TRBD1 (5 bases). This TCR came from a girl between 10 and 17 years old with multiple sclerosis. Sequenced sample: blood. In nucleotides, the CDR3 is TGCAGTGCTAGGACCACGGGGGATGAAAAACTGTTTTTT. Amino acid sequence: CSARTTGDEKLFF.